The 9 T cell receptor beta chains reported below all come from one sample, sequenced in a study of T cells in Graves' hyperthyroidism and ophthalmopathy. Researchers took RNA transcripts and amplified the TCR beta CDR3 regions from them. When the TCR CDR3 underwent first-round RT-PCR, the HTBI primer set was used. Each CDR3 protein gets one entry after TCRdb re-called the multiplex PCR reads with MiXCR. The table includes about 96,000 distinct CDR3 sequences, over 50% detected once. What was sequenced was blood. The receptors were sampled from a woman between 35 and 50 years old with Graves' hyperthyroidism.

The chain links TRBV5-1 to TRBJ2-7; a possible D gene is TRBD2 (6 bases). The germline V and J ends were trimmed by 0 bases and 5 bases, with 12 bases remaining between them. This CDR3 is built from 14 residues. Germline CDR1 reads SGHRS; CDR2 reads YFSETQ. CDR3 in amino acids: CASSLVSIADEQYF. DNA of the CDR3: TGCGCCAGCAGCTTGGTCTCAATAGCGGACGAGCAGTACTTC.

The chain couples TRBV12-3 or TRBV12-4 to TRBJ1-5; 9 bases map to TRBD1. V trimming: 6 bases; J trimming: 5 bases; junction bases outside the gene matches: 5. The CDR3 spans 14 residues. DNA for the CDR3: TGTGCCAGCAGGCCGGGACAGGGTGATCAGCCCCAGCATTTT. This codes for CASRPGQGDQPQHF.

The table lists this clonotype with a few counts. The chain combines TRBV27 with TRBJ1-5; possible D gene TRBD1, 5 bases. V shed 3 bases and J shed 1 base, with 13 bases lying between them. CDR3 length equals 16 residues. The germline gives CDR1 MNHEY, CDR2 SMNVEV (reference sequence). The CDR3 loop is CASSLEGPGSNQPQHF. DNA for the CDR3: TGTGCCAGCAGTTTGGAGGGGCCGGGGAGCAATCAGCCCCAGCATTTT.

The chain has TRBV4-2 and TRBJ2-5; tentatively, D is TRBD1 or TRBD2 (5 bases each). Germline CDR1 and CDR2: LGHNA and YNFKEQ. The CDR3 spans 13 residues. V was cut by 5 bases and J by 6 bases, with 13 bases left in between. The CDR3 here is CASSLGTWKTQYF. In DNA form, the CDR3 reads TGTGCCAGCAGCTTGGGGACCTGGAAGACCCAGTACTTC.

The chain couples TRBV5-1 to TRBJ2-7, with TRBD2 identical over 7 bases. The CDR3 consists of 12 residues. Per germline, CDR1 SGHRS and CDR2 YFSETQ. The trim removed 4 bases at V and 3 bases at J, leaving 1 base unmatched. The chain's CDR3 is CASSGRVYEQYF. The CDR3 DNA follows: TGCGCCAGCAGCGGGAGGGTCTACGAGCAGTACTTC.

In this sample, this clonotype turned up once. This rearrangement joins TRBV7-2 to TRBJ2-3, with 9 bases identical to TRBD2. The CDR3 is made up of 15 amino acids. V shed 3 bases, J shed 6 bases, and the junction held 7 bases outside the gene matches. From germline, CDR1 is SGHTA and CDR2 FQGNSA. CDR3 loop: CASSLRSGSRDTQYF. The DNA for the CDR3 is TGTGCCAGCAGCTTGCGTAGCGGGAGCCGGGATACGCAGTATTTT.

The sample holds many counts of this clonotype. CDR3 sequence reads: CASSQIVSDMNTEAFF. CDR3 DNA: TGTGCCAGCAGCCAAATAGTCAGCGATATGAACACTGAAGCTTTCTTT. J is TRBJ1-1 and V is TRBV4-2; no firm D call. V lost 2 bases and J lost 0, with 13 bases in between. CDR1 is LGHNA and CDR2 is YNFKEQ in the germline V gene. CDR3 length equals 16 residues.

Only a few counts were recorded for this clonotype. The chain uses TRBV7-6 and TRBJ2-6, with a tentative D call TRBD1 (6 bases). Trimming took 0 bases from V and 0 from J, leaving 12 bases between them. Germline CDR1 and CDR2: SGHVS and FNYEAQ. The CDR3 length is 18 residues. DNA for the CDR3: TGTGCCAGCAGCTTAGCGCCGGACAGCAGCTCTGGGGCCAACGTCCTGACTTTC. It specifies CASSLAPDSSSGANVLTF.

This sequence joins TRBV11-2 and TRBJ1-2; D is perhaps TRBD1 (5 bases). The ends were cut back, 5 bases at V and 5 bases at J, with 15 bases in the middle. The CDR3 is made up of 14 amino acids. Germline V gives CDR1 SGHAT, CDR2 FQNNGV. The CDR3 is CASSPEAGSYGYTF. CDR3 nucleotides: TGTGCCAGCAGCCCAGAGGCAGGGAGTTATGGCTACACCTTC.